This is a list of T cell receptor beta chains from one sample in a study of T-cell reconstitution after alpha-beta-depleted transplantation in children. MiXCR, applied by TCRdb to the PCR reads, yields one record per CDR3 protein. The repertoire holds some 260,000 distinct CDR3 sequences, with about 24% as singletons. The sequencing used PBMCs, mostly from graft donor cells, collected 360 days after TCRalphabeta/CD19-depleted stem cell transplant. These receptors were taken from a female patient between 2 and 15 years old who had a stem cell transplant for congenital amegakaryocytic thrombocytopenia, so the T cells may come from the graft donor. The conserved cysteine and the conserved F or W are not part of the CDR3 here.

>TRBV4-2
ASSRQGQLFDGYT
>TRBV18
ASSPLGRRYNEQF
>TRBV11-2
ASSLEGWNEQF
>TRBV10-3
AISGRDERSSYEQY
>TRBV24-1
ATSGLVSDTQY
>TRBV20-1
SASDSGLASNIQY
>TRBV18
ASSLFSGGTRNEQF
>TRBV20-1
SARPRAGTDTQY
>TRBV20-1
SGQGRQETQY
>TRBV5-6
ASSLGSGRLNTEAF
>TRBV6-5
ASSYRRLAKETQY
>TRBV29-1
SVVWGYQETQY
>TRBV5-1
ASFSGGIKETQY
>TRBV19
ASSIQNRVLSINEQF
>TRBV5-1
ASSPLGQWQGSDTQY
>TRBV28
ASSPPRRSSGSNREQF
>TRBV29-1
SVNRDYEQY
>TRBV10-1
ASSESGAGGFEQY
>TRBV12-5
ASGLVQGAGELF
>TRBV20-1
SARDPRLAKYEQY
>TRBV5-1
ASSLAGALHYEQY
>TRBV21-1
ASSKDNEQF
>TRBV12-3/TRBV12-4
ASSFATWSNGYT
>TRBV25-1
ASTAGPTDTQY
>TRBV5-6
ASSLVRDIHNEQF
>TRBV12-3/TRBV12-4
ASSLALVGYEQF
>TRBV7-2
ASSPGVFREETQY
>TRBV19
ASSMPGTSVGETQY
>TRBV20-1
SASSGQWMGEQY
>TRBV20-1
SAPRLAGDKDTQY
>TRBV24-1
ATSDLSGTADYEQY
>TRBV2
ASRRRGSSDTQY
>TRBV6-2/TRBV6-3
ASSPRGGLTDTQY
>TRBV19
ATLRGPGTASLYGYT
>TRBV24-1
ATSGPGSMNTEAF
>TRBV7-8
ASSTGSSPYQPQH
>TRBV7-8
ASSRRDGNSGNTIY
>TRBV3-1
ASSQTMAYEQY
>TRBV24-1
ATSDLAGLGTDTQY
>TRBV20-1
SARSGGTYEQY
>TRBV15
ATSRGEGQGIEKLF
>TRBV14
ASSQRSPKAGGGNEQF
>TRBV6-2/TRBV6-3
ASTGPPYEQY
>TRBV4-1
ASSPGQGPSYEQY
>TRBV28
ASKKRGGPDTQY
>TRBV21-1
ASSKALMGLGPYNEQF